This entry concerns a single T cell receptor beta chain. MiXCR, applied by TCRdb to the 5' RACE reads, yields one record per CDR3 protein. This sample has about 68,000 distinct CDR3 sequences, with under 13% found just once. The data belong to a study of early T cells in non-severe SARS-CoV-2 infection. The sequenced material came from whole blood. The sequence came from an adult who was a healthcare worker with PCR-confirmed SARS-CoV-2 infection or an uninfected control (not recorded which).

The CDR3 protein is CSVVDGINSPLHF. In DNA form, the CDR3 reads TGCAGCGTTGTGGACGGAATTAATTCACCCCTCCACTTT. The chain couples TRBV29-1 to TRBJ1-6; D is unclear. The CDR3 spans 13 residues. Per germline, CDR1 SQVTM and CDR2 ANQGSEA. V shed 4 bases and J shed 6 bases, with 10 bases lying between them.